The 28 T cell receptor beta chains reported below all come from one sample, sequenced in a study of cytomegalovirus exposure and HLA in healthy donors (dated by TCRdb to 2016 to 2017). Library preparation employed the immunoSEQ multiplex PCR assay. For the multiplex PCR, a mixture combining 60 forward primers for TCR Vbeta segments and 13 reverse primers for TCR Jbeta segments was used. TCRdb limited this immuneACCESS table to in-frame rearrangements with V and J called. A share of clones is missing; checked studies link under half to unresolved V genes, and the rest is unexplained. A total of more than 90,000 clones appear in this sample, over 60% of them only once. The ten largest clones represent roughly 8% of the sample. Input material: PBMCs. These receptors were obtained from a human donor in good health.

J is TRBJ1-3 and V is TRBV7-9; 7 bases fit TRBD1. This CDR3 has 16 residues. With V trimmed by 4 bases and J by 0 bases, 6 bases remained unmatched. Germline CDR1 reads SEHNR; CDR2 reads FQNEAQ (reference sequence). CDR3 coding DNA: TGTGCCAGCAGCTCCGCGACAGGGTACTCTGGAAACACCATATATTTT. Its protein is CASSSATGYSGNTIYF. The variable domain in full, completed from reference TRBV7-9 and TRBJ1-3, reads DTGVSQNPRHKITKRGQNVTFRCDPISEHNRLYWYRQTLGQGPEFLTYFQNEAQLEKSRLLSDRFSAERPKGSFSTLEIQRTEQGDSAMYLCASSSATGYSGNTIYFGEGSWLTVV.

The V call is TRBV7-9, the J call TRBJ2-3; D is possibly TRBD2 (6 bases). Germline V gives CDR1 SEHNR, CDR2 FQNEAQ (reference sequence). The V end lost 5 bases, the J end lost 5 bases, and 11 bases lay between the germline ends. The CDR3 runs 13 residues. For the CDR3, the DNA is TGTGCCAGCAGCAGGGACGGGGGAGATACGCAGTATTTT. Translation gives CASSRDGGDTQYF. Complete variable domain (other parts from reference TRBV7-9 and TRBJ2-3): DTGVSQNPRHKITKRGQNVTFRCDPISEHNRLYWYRQTLGQGPEFLTYFQNEAQLEKSRLLSDRFSAERPKGSFSTLEIQRTEQGDSAMYLCASSRDGGDTQYFGPGTRLTVL.

This rearrangement joins TRBV30 to TRBJ1-2; 9 bases map to TRBD1. Per the germline V gene, CDR1 is GTSNPN and CDR2 is SVGIG (reference sequence). There are 15 residues in the CDR3. With 1 base clipped from V and 4 bases from J, the junction kept 7 bases outside the gene matches. CDR3 residues: CAWSENRGRAYGYTF. The CDR3 DNA sequence: TGTGCCTGGAGTGAGAACAGGGGGCGCGCCTATGGCTACACCTTC.

The V and J genes are TRBV30 and TRBJ2-7, with TRBD2 identical over 15 bases. CDR3 length equals 20 residues. V lost 6 bases and J lost 3; bases outside the gene matches: 21. Looked up from germline, CDR1 is GTSNPN and CDR2 is SVGIG (reference sequence). This chain's CDR3 is CACTPGLAGGSPTLHYEQYF. CDR3 DNA: TGTGCCTGCACTCCGGGACTAGCGGGAGGAAGCCCCACTCTGCACTACGAGCAGTACTTC.

The CDR3 DNA reads as TGTGCCAGCAGCTTGATTAAGGGGGCGCGTAACTATGGCTACACCTTC. Encoded protein: CASSLIKGARNYGYTF. The chain links TRBV7-9 to TRBJ1-2; 7 nucleotides agree with TRBD1. The trim removed 3 bases at V and 1 base at J, leaving 8 bases unmatched. CDR1 SEHNR and CDR2 FQNEAQ come from the germline V gene (reference sequence). The CDR3 length is 16 residues.

The rearrangement uses TRBV14 and TRBJ1-2, with D hard to call. With 5 bases removed from V and 11 bases from J, the gap between germline ends came to 18 bases. The germline CDR1 and CDR2 sequences are SGHDN and FVKESK. This CDR3 has 13 residues. The CDR3 sequence is CASSTILITGYTF. The CDR3 bases are TGTGCCAGCAGCACCATACTAATCACTGGTTACACCTTC.

The CDR3 is CASSLTSDNLYEQYF. The DNA for the CDR3 is TGTGCCAGCAGCTTGACTAGCGACAACCTCTACGAGCAGTACTTC. This chain joins TRBV7-2 and TRBJ2-7; 8 bases fit TRBD2. Germline assignment: CDR1 SGHTA and CDR2 FQGNSA. The CDR3 runs to 15 residues. Trimming at V came to 3 bases and at J to 3 bases, leaving 7 bases not matched to a gene.

The chain carries TRBV6-5 and TRBJ2-7; 11 nucleotides agree with TRBD2. CDR1 is MNHEY and CDR2 is SVGAGI in the germline V gene. J was trimmed by 4 bases and V by 0 bases; bases with no gene match: 2. CDR3 length: 15 residues. The CDR3 DNA is TGTGCCAGCAGTTACTCGCCTAGCGGGAGGTACGAGCAGTACTTC. Translating it yields CASSYSPSGRYEQYF.

J is TRBJ2-2 and V is TRBV7-9; 7 bases match TRBD1. The CDR3 length is 16 residues. Germline CDR1 reads SEHNR; CDR2 reads FQNEAQ (reference sequence). J was trimmed by 6 bases and V by 5 bases; bases with no gene match: 12. The CDR3 DNA is TGTGCCAGCAGCCCGGACAGGCAGTTAATTGCCGGGGAGCTGTTTTTT. Its translation is CASSPDRQLIAGELFF.

The rearrangement links TRBV18 to TRBJ2-1, with D perhaps matching TRBD1 (6 bases). Between the trimmed V and J ends, which lost 6 bases and 2 bases, there was a span of 14 bases. The CDR3 consists of 15 residues. Germline lookup yields CDR1 KGHSH and CDR2 LQKENI. The CDR3 loop reads CASSPDRTAYNEQFF. DNA of the CDR3: TGTGCCAGCTCGCCCGACAGGACTGCCTACAATGAGCAGTTCTTC.

The rearrangement joins TRBV11-3 to TRBJ2-5; 7 bases map to TRBD1. The V and J ends lost 1 base and 4 bases, in that order; junction bases with no gene match: 0. CDR1 and CDR2 from the germline V gene are SGHNT and YENEEA. This CDR3 has 13 amino acids. CDR3 in amino acids: CASSLGQGETQYF. CDR3 bases: TGTGCCAGCAGCTTAGGACAGGGAGAGACCCAGTACTTC.

This clone appeared a few times. V usage is TRBV7-9 and J usage is TRBJ2-1; D is perhaps TRBD2 (6 bases). The germline V gene encodes CDR1 SEHNR and CDR2 FQNEAQ (reference sequence). V was shortened by 5 bases and J by 2 bases, with 10 bases between the two germline ends. The CDR3 extends over 14 amino acids. The CDR3 loop reads CASSRASAYNEQFF. The CDR3 bases are TGTGCCAGCAGCCGGGCTAGCGCCTACAATGAGCAGTTCTTC.

In its sample, this clone was seen once. The chain recombines TRBV11-2 with TRBJ2-1; 13 nucleotides match TRBD2. The CDR3 covers 17 residues. Germline CDR1 SGHAT, CDR2 FQNNGV. The ends lost 5 bases at V and 9 bases at J; junction bases unmatched: 13. The DNA of the CDR3 is TGTGCCAGCAGCGCCGAAGTAGGGACTAGCGGGATCATTGAGCAGTTCTTC. Encoded protein: CASSAEVGTSGIIEQFF.

This clone was counted a few times. The chain carries TRBV5-6 and TRBJ2-7; 10 bases match TRBD2. V trimming: 1 base; J trimming: 3 bases; junction bases outside the gene matches: 1. The CDR3 extends over 14 amino acids. Per germline, CDR1 SGHDT and CDR2 YYEEEE. In nucleotides, the CDR3 is TGTGCCAGCAGCTTGACTAGCGGGAACTACGAGCAGTACTTC. This sequence encodes CASSLTSGNYEQYF.

This clone was seen only a few times. The chain is built from TRBV5-6 and TRBJ2-7; 7 bases are a match to TRBD1. CDR1 and CDR2 (germline): SGHDT, YYEEEE. CDR3 length equals 13 residues. Trimming cost V 3 bases and J 3 bases; bases outside gene matches: 3. The CDR3 sequence is CASSSAGGYEQYF. CDR3 DNA sequence: TGTGCCAGCAGCTCTGCAGGGGGCTACGAGCAGTACTTC.

The chain is built from TRBV11-3 and TRBJ2-7, with 13 bases lining up with TRBD2. This CDR3 is 17 amino acids long. V was pared by 3 bases and J by 5 bases, with 10 bases of the junction left unmatched. The germline gives CDR1 SGHNT, CDR2 YENEEA. In DNA, the CDR3 is TGTGCCAGCAGCTTTGGACTAGCGGGAGATCTATCGCACGAGCAGTACTTC. Translating gives CASSFGLAGDLSHEQYF.

This clone was observed a few times. The J gene is TRBJ1-1, the V gene TRBV2; D not certain. From germline, CDR1 is SNHLY and CDR2 FYNNEI. Trimming shortened V by 4 bases and J by 10 bases, and 13 bases separated the two germline ends. The CDR3 runs 12 residues. DNA of the CDR3: TGTGCCAGCAGTGGAATTCCTAGTGGAGCTTTCTTT. Residues: CASSGIPSGAFF.

This chain uses TRBV5-1 with TRBJ2-2; 8 bases map to TRBD1. V trimming: 6 bases; J trimming: 5 bases; junction bases outside the gene matches: 12. The CDR3 extends over 16 amino acids. Per the germline V gene, CDR1 is SGHRS and CDR2 is YFSETQ. The CDR3 nucleotides are TGCGCCAGCACTTCTGGGACAGGACACATAACCGGGGAGCTGTTTTTT. Its protein is CASTSGTGHITGELFF.

This clone has only one observation. DNA of the CDR3: TGTGCCAGCAGCTTGTCTATTTGGTCGCTAGCGGAATCCTACGAGCAGTACTTC. Translating it yields CASSLSIWSLAESYEQYF. The rearrangement joins TRBV5-6 to TRBJ2-7, with 7 nucleotides matching TRBD2. CDR3 length: 18 residues. Losses at the gene ends were 1 base for V and 1 base for J; bases not matched to a gene: 14. Germline loops: CDR1 SGHDT, CDR2 YYEEEE.

The rearrangement links TRBV5-1 to TRBJ2-1; TRBD2 agrees at 9 bases. The V gene end was trimmed by 7 bases and the J gene end by 5 bases; junction bases not matched to a gene: 4. There are 13 residues in the CDR3. Germline-derived CDR1 and CDR2 are SGHRS and YFSETQ. The CDR3 sequence is CASSGLAHNEQFF. The CDR3, as DNA: TGCGCCAGCTCCGGACTAGCGCACAATGAGCAGTTCTTC.

This clone was detected only once. CDR3 nucleotides: TGTGCCAGCAGCTTAGCGATCGCAGGGATCTACGAGCAGTACTTC. Protein product: CASSLAIAGIYEQYF. This chain connects TRBV7-8 to TRBJ2-7; a possible D gene is TRBD1 (5 bases). V lost 0 bases and J lost 3, with 12 bases in between. The CDR3 is 15 residues long. The germline V gene encodes CDR1 SGHVS and CDR2 FQNEAQ.

This clone appeared a few times. The chain couples TRBV5-6 to TRBJ1-2; 7 bases agree with TRBD1. Germline CDR1 SGHDT, CDR2 YYEEEE. The V gene end was trimmed by 4 bases and the J gene end by 8 bases; junction bases not matched to a gene: 2. CDR3 length equals 11 residues. The CDR3 sequence: CASSRGQGYTF. The CDR3, as DNA: TGTGCCAGCAGCCGGGGACAGGGCTACACCTTC.

The CDR3 coding sequence is TGTGCCAGCGTGGGACAGGGAAATCAAAATCACTACGAGCAGTACTTC. Translation: CASVGQGNQNHYEQYF. The rearrangement links TRBV27 to TRBJ2-5; TRBD1 aligns across 9 bases. The J call is doubtful: the DNA matches TRBJ2-7 better. The CDR3 sequence is 16 residues long. Germline V gene sequence: CDR1 MNHEY, CDR2 SMNVEV (reference sequence).

This clone turned up a few times. The rearrangement uses TRBV18 and TRBJ1-1; tentative D call: TRBD1 (6 bases). The CDR3 contains 16 residues. The germline CDR1 and CDR2 sequences are KGHSH and LQKENI. With 2 bases removed from V and 1 base from J, the gap between germline ends came to 14 bases. CDR3 nucleotide sequence: TGTGCCAGCTCACCAGCGCAAGTGGGGGCGAACACTGAAGCTTTCTTT. Protein product: CASSPAQVGANTEAFF.

V usage is TRBV19 and J usage is TRBJ2-7; 12 nucleotides line up with TRBD2. The germline V gene encodes CDR1 LNHDA and CDR2 SQIVND (reference sequence). The length of the CDR3 is 16 residues. Germline trimming cut 4 bases from V and 2 bases from J; bases unmatched to any gene: 6. DNA of the CDR3: TGTGCCAGTAGTACCGGACTAGCGGGACTTACCTACGAGCAGTACTTC. Translation: CASSTGLAGLTYEQYF.

This clone was counted once. This chain links TRBV25-1 with TRBJ1-6, with 9 bases matching TRBD1. J gave up 6 bases and V 11 bases, and 14 bases lay outside the gene matches. The CDR3 runs 16 residues. Germline CDR1 reads MGHDK; CDR2 reads SYGVNS. The CDR3 loop reads CASQEDRGFGNSPLHF. For the CDR3, the DNA is TGTGCCTCCCAAGAGGACAGGGGTTTCGGTAATTCACCCCTCCACTTT.

V is TRBV9 and J is TRBJ2-3; D is possibly TRBD2 (6 bases). The CDR3 sequence is 12 residues long. Germline loops: CDR1 SGDLS, CDR2 YYNGEE. V lost 2 bases and J lost 7, with 8 bases in between. Here the CDR3 DNA reads TGTGCCAGCAGCGTTGGGGGGAATACGCAGTATTTT. The encoded protein is CASSVGGNTQYF.

J is TRBJ1-5 and V is TRBV9; a possible D gene is TRBD1 (6 bases). The CDR3 sequence is 16 residues long. Germline lookup yields CDR1 SGDLS and CDR2 YYNGEE. Trimming took off 0 bases at V and 2 bases at J, with 12 bases between the two ends. CDR3 region: CASSVGGGQGNQPQHF. The CDR3 coding sequence is TGTGCCAGCAGCGTAGGAGGGGGTCAGGGCAATCAGCCCCAGCATTTT.